Listed below are T cell receptor beta chains from one sample, sequenced in a study of shared clonotypes between healthy human individuals. TCRdb's table, derived via immunoSEQ multiplex PCR, lists solely in-frame clones and lacks some. The sample records about 1.4 million clones, 95% to 97% being singletons. The sequencing sample was made of naive CD4+ T cells sorted from blood. Receptor source: a man aged 25-45 years in good health. Each CDR3 is given without its conserved first and last residue. Fields, in order: J gene, V gene, CDR3 protein.

TRBJ2-1 | TRBV11-1 | ASSLTGTGNNEQF
TRBJ2-7 | TRBV6-5 | ASSPIPLYEQY
TRBJ2-7 | TRBV5-1 | ASRPQASSDEQY
TRBJ1-3 | TRBV5-1 | ASSLDPGSGNTIY
TRBJ2-5 | TRBV19 | ASSIGLGSQETQY
TRBJ1-1 | TRBV6-5 | ASSYVGGAEAF
TRBJ2-3 | TRBV7-2 | ASSSGLAGGRWSTDTQY
TRBJ1-4 | TRBV18 | ASSPNHGWEEKLF
TRBJ1-2 | TRBV5-5 | ASSATGLNYGYT
TRBJ1-2 | TRBV6-1 | ASSDIPGSGYT
TRBJ1-2 | TRBV28 | ASATGYGYT
TRBJ1-4 | TRBV5-1 | ASSLGTGGNEKLF
TRBJ1-1 | TRBV6-6 | ASSYTDRVPEAF
TRBJ2-2 | TRBV6-1 | ASSSSGRGSGELF
TRBJ2-1 | TRBV28 | ASSFLVGQFHNEQF
TRBJ2-7 | TRBV6-6 | ASSLVADAYEQY
TRBJ1-1 | TRBV11-2 | ASSLVAGMNTEAF
TRBJ1-5 | TRBV11-2 | ASSLDPDQPQH
TRBJ2-3 | TRBV27 | ASSLGGHRGPDTQY
TRBJ1-2 | TRBV7-2 | ASSLKGLFYGYT
TRBJ2-1 | TRBV30 | AWSDGSDNEQF
TRBJ2-3 | TRBV7-9 | ASSLGISGRSSSTDTQY
TRBJ2-3 | TRBV18 | ASSAGGMTDTQY
TRBJ2-7 | TRBV19 | ASSTSTGIIYEQY
TRBJ2-1 | TRBV19 | ASSILGGQGEQF
TRBJ2-1 | TRBV27 | ASSLLARSGGSYNEQF
TRBJ2-7 | TRBV9 | ASSVVGSYEQY
TRBJ2-3 | TRBV18 | ASSPVRNTDTQY
TRBJ1-4 | TRBV2 | ASQRGDEKLF
TRBJ2-7 | TRBV30 | AWSLGLAGGYEQY
TRBJ2-5 | TRBV7-2 | ASKGGGLQETQY
TRBJ2-3 | TRBV5-1 | ASSEREGTDTQY
TRBJ1-2 | TRBV9 | ASSAYTGDGYT
TRBJ2-2 | TRBV2 | ASSERKGNTGELF
TRBJ2-1 | TRBV11-2 | ASSAGLAVEQF
TRBJ2-7 | TRBV28 | ASSLGRGLLSYEQY
TRBJ2-2 | TRBV7-9 | ASPYRGLDTGELF
TRBJ2-7 | TRBV29-1 | SVEDRGMHEQY
TRBJ1-2 | TRBV7-6 | ASSAPTYGYT
TRBJ2-2 | TRBV10-2 | ASSEADRSRELF
TRBJ2-7 | TRBV11-2 | ASSLGWTGASYEQY
TRBJ1-2 | TRBV7-8 | ASSSKMGPYGYT
TRBJ2-1 | TRBV7-3 | ASSLIGGGISGRANEQF
TRBJ2-7 | TRBV5-4 | ASRIAGTYEQY
TRBJ2-1 | TRBV5-1 | ASSPSTGAGQF
TRBJ1-5 | TRBV5-1 | ASSYTGGSQPQH
TRBJ2-1 | TRBV28 | ASSGGSYNEQF
TRBJ1-2 | TRBV7-9 | ASSLEGGVIV
TRBJ1-5 | TRBV5-1 | ASSLLTSGQGLLDSNQPQH
TRBJ2-1 | TRBV11-2 | ASSFDGRYNEQF
TRBJ1-5 | TRBV28 | ASNMGYQPQH
TRBJ2-2 | TRBV25-1 | ASRRTPARGNTGELF
TRBJ2-1 | TRBV4-3 | ASSPVSHGTWNNEQF